These 20 T cell receptor beta chains came from one sample sequenced in a study of tissue T cells after allogeneic stem cell transplantation. The data were produced by immunoSEQ multiplex PCR, yet TCRdb's version contains in-frame clones alone and is incomplete. The sample records about 6,600 clones, around 43% being singletons. Time point specified: mouse harvest day 7 after allogeneic transplant. The graft held 10^6 splenic CD5+ T cells and 10^7 T-cell-depleted bone marrow cells. Sample: lymph node tissue. Source of these receptors: a female BALB/c mouse given C57BL/6 T cells with graft-versus-host disease after an allogeneic hematopoietic cell transplant.

With respect to this clone: The genes are named according to mouse. The read ends 1 residue shy of where the CDR3 ends; the end is completed using the germline J gene. This rearrangement joins TRBV16 to TRBJ1-1; D gene ambiguous. Germline assignment: CDR1 SGHSA and CDR2 FRNQAP. The length of the CDR3 is 12 residues. The germline V and J ends were trimmed by 0 bases and 10 bases, with 9 bases remaining between them. The CDR3 region is CASSLDLGGVFF. CDR3 DNA, as far as it was read: TGTGCAAGCAGCTTAGATTTGGGAGGAGTCTTC.

On this clone: Mouse germline and gene names are used. With the read ending 1 residue before the CDR3 end, the germline J gene is used to fill in that end. The rearrangement uses TRBV4 and TRBJ2-4; possible D gene TRBD1, 7 bases. Trimming removed 5 bases from V and 0 bases from J, with 9 bases in between. The CDR3 loop spans 14 amino acids. Per the germline V gene, CDR1 is LGHDT and CDR2 is YNNKQL (reference sequence). The chain's CDR3 is CASSAGGSQNTLYF. CDR3 bases read: TGTGCCAGCAGCGCAGGGGGGAGTCAAAACACCTTGTAC.

This clone was detected a few times. The genes are named according to mouse. The read terminates 1 residue before the CDR3 end, so the remaining end is supplied by the germline J gene. This sequence joins TRBV5 and TRBJ2-2, with 8 bases matching TRBD2. In germline, CDR1 is LGHNA, CDR2 YNLKQL (reference sequence). V was clipped by 0 bases and J by 4 bases; unmatched bases: 1. The CDR3 extends over 15 amino acids. CDR3 amino acids: CASSQETGATGQLYF. CDR3 bases read: TGTGCCAGCAGCCAAGAGACTGGGGCCACCGGGCAGCTCTAC.

With regard to this clone: Gene names and germline refer to mouse. The read halts 1 residue ahead of the CDR3 end, with the missing end drawn from the germline J gene. The chain employs TRBV2 and TRBJ1-5, with D possibly being TRBD1 (5 bases). The CDR3 contains 13 residues. Germline V gene lookup returns CDR1 LGHNA and CDR2 YSYQKL. V lost 4 bases, J lost 2 bases, and 6 bases lay in between. CDR3 DNA (partial): TGTGCCAGCAGCCGAGGGGACAACCAGGCTCCGCTT. Translating gives CASSRGDNQAPL. In full, the CDR3 reads CASSRGDNQAPLF. Looking up the rest from reference TRBV2 and TRBJ1-5 gives the full variable domain: DPKIIQKPKYLVAVTGSEKILICEQYLGHNAMYWYRQSAKKPLEFMFSYSYQKLMDNQTASSRFQPQSSKKNHLDLQITALKPDDSATYFCASSRGDNQAPLFGEGTRLSVL.

This clone counts as large. Any gene name here is a mouse gene name. The read stops 1 residue short of the end of the CDR3; the missing end is completed from the germline J gene. The chain joins TRBV3 to TRBJ2-7, with a weak D call TRBD1 (6 bases). Trimming cost V 2 bases and J 5 bases, with 7 bases left between them. The CDR3 length is 12 residues. Germline lookup yields CDR1 SNHLY and CDR2 FYNGKV (reference sequence). CDR3 bases read: TGTGCCAGCAGCTTAAACAGGGATGAACAGTAC. Translating it yields CASSLNRDEQY. The CDR3 reads in full as CASSLNRDEQYF.

Note on this clone: Germline and genes here are mouse. The CDR3 end lies 1 residue beyond the end of the read and is filled in from the germline J gene. The chain combines TRBV13-1 with TRBJ2-5; D is possibly TRBD1 (6 bases). Between the trimmed V and J ends, which lost 0 bases and 9 bases, there was a span of 11 bases. The germline gives CDR1 NSHNY, CDR2 SYGAGN. This CDR3 spans 13 amino acids. The DNA read from the CDR3 is TGTGCCAGCAGTGATGCAGGGGCGCGGACCCAGTAC. The encoded protein is CASSDAGARTQY. The complete CDR3 protein is CASSDAGARTQYF.

In regard to this clone: Any gene name here is a mouse gene name. The read terminates 1 residue before the CDR3 end, so the remaining end is supplied by the germline J gene. V usage is TRBV13-1 and J usage is TRBJ1-2; TRBD1 aligns across 8 bases. Unmatched junction bases numbered 1, after V lost 1 base and J lost 2 bases. This CDR3 comprises 14 residues. CDR1 and CDR2 (germline): NSHNY, SYGAGN. The part of the CDR3 DNA that was read is TGTGCCAGCAGTGATTGGACAGGGAACTCCGACTACACC. Translated: CASSDWTGNSDYT. The entire CDR3 protein reads CASSDWTGNSDYTF.

A remark on this clone: The germline and genes are mouse ones. The read ends 1 residue before the CDR3 terminus; that terminus is restored from the germline J gene. V gene TRBV26 combines with J gene TRBJ2-5; 7 bases align to TRBD1. V lost 4 bases to trimming and J lost 5 bases; unmatched junction nucleotides: 3. The CDR3 totals 13 residues. From germline, CDR1 is KGHPV and CDR2 FQNQEV (reference sequence). CDR3 protein: CASSPRQGDTQYF. The CDR3 bases that were read are TGTGCCAGCAGTCCCCGACAGGGAGACACCCAGTAC. The complete variable domain, with remaining parts taken from reference TRBV26 and TRBJ2-5, reads NSKVIQTPRYLVKGQGQKAKMRCIPEKGHPVVFWYQQNKNNEFKFLINFQNQEVLQQIDMTEKRFSAECPSNSPCSLEIQSSEAGDSALYLCASSPRQGDTQYFGPGTRLLVL.

This clone was seen once. Gene names follow the mouse nomenclature. The observed sequence ends 1 residue before the CDR3 terminus, with the missing tail filled in from the germline J gene. The chain employs TRBV16 and TRBJ1-1; D uncertain. V was trimmed by 6 bases and J by 1 base, leaving 9 bases between them. The germline V gene encodes CDR1 SGHSA and CDR2 FRNQAP. The CDR3 length is 13 residues. The part of the CDR3 DNA that was read is TGTGCAAGCAGTCCGCGGGGAAACACAGAAGTCTTC. It translates to CASSPRGNTEVF. The entire CDR3 is CASSPRGNTEVFF.

Remarks on this clone: Germline and genes here are mouse. The CDR3 end falls 1 residue outside the read, so it is completed with the germline J gene. This chain joins TRBV12-2 and TRBJ2-5, with 12 bases that match TRBD2. Germline CDR1 reads SGHLS; CDR2 reads HYDKME. The junction had 3 bases not matched to a gene; V was cut back by 2 bases and J by 4 bases. The CDR3 runs to 15 residues. The chain's CDR3 is CASSQDWGGEDTQYF. CDR3 DNA (partial): TGTGCCAGCTCTCAGGACTGGGGGGGGGAAGACACCCAGTAC.

By sample share, this clone is large (0.1 to 1%). Mouse germline and gene names are used. The CDR3 goes on 1 residue after the read ends, and that part is filled in from the germline J gene. The V call is TRBV19, the J call TRBJ1-6; no definite D call. TRBJ1-6 is known as an ORF, though its function is uncertain. CDR3 length: 15 residues. Per the germline V gene, CDR1 is FNHDT and CDR2 is SITEND (reference sequence). With 0 bases removed from V and 2 bases from J, the gap between germline ends came to 6 bases. The CDR3 bases that were read are TGTGCCAGCAGTATAGGCAGTGCCTATAATTCGCCCCTCTAC. This translates into CASSIGSAYNSPLY. The entire CDR3 sequence reads CASSIGSAYNSPLYF.

This clone appeared a single time. The gene symbols are mouse symbols. The observed sequence ends 1 residue before the CDR3 terminus, with the missing tail filled in from the germline J gene. V gene TRBV3 combines with J gene TRBJ2-3, with TRBD1 matching 8 bases. V trimming: 5 bases; J trimming: 4 bases; junction bases outside the gene matches: 5. The CDR3 loop spans 14 amino acids. Germline V gives CDR1 SNHLY, CDR2 FYNGKV (reference sequence). The CDR3 loop reads CASSPRTGPETLYF. CDR3 DNA (partial): TGTGCCAGCAGCCCCCGGACAGGGCCAGAAACGCTGTAT.

This clone has a handful of counts. These gene names are mouse names. The read halts 1 residue ahead of the CDR3 end, with the missing end drawn from the germline J gene. The gene calls are TRBV3 and TRBJ1-3, with TRBD1 matching over 7 bases. The ends lost 3 bases at V and 2 bases at J; junction bases unmatched: 1. The CDR3 totals 14 residues. Germline V gene lookup returns CDR1 SNHLY and CDR2 FYNGKV (reference sequence). The part of the CDR3 DNA that was read is TGTGCCAGCAGCTTCACAGGGGCTGGAAATACGCTCTAT. Translation gives CASSFTGAGNTLY. The full-length CDR3 reads as CASSFTGAGNTLYF.

Comments on this clone: Genes and germline are mouse. The sequence runs out 1 residue before the end of the CDR3; the remainder is reconstructed from the germline J gene. The chain carries TRBV23 and TRBJ1-4; TRBD1 was called by the table and not checked on the DNA. The germline gives CDR1 KGHTA, CDR2 FQNQQP. The CDR3 extends over 15 amino acids. CDR3 sequence: CSSSPTGFSNERLFF. The part of the CDR3 DNA that was read is TGCTCCAGCAGTCCCACAGGGTTTTCCAACGAAAGATTATTT. The full variable domain, in which reference TRBV23 and TRBJ1-4 provide the parts outside the CDR3, is DAAVTQKPRYLIKMKGQEAEMKCIPEKGHTAVFWYQQKQSKELKFLIYFQNQQPLDQIDMVKERFSAVCPSSSLCSLGIRTCEAEDSALYLCSSSPTGFSNERLFFGHGTKLSVL.

Regarding this clone: The listed genes are named as in mouse. The sequence runs out 1 residue before the end of the CDR3; the remainder is reconstructed from the germline J gene. The rearrangement uses TRBV16 and TRBJ1-3; TRBD1 matches at 8 bases. V was clipped by 1 base and J by 4 bases; unmatched bases: 6. Germline V gene lookup returns CDR1 SGHSA and CDR2 FRNQAP. The CDR3 covers 16 residues. The CDR3 bases that were read are TGTGCAAGCAGCTTAGTGGTCAGGGGGCTGGGAAATACGCTCTAT. It yields the protein CASSLVVRGLGNTLY. The whole CDR3 reads CASSLVVRGLGNTLYF.

This clone was seen once. Mouse names are used for the genes. The observed sequence ends 1 residue before the CDR3 terminus, with the missing tail filled in from the germline J gene. The chain recombines TRBV12-2 with TRBJ1-6; TRBD1 agrees at 10 bases. TRBJ1-6 is identified as an open reading frame with a role that is uncertain. Per germline, CDR1 SGHLS and CDR2 HYDKME. This CDR3 has 17 amino acids. The ends lost 2 bases at V and 2 bases at J; junction bases unmatched: 5. CDR3 DNA, as far as it was read: TGTGCCAGCTCTCCACGGGACAGGGGAGCCTATAATTCGCCCCTCTAC. This codes for CASSPRDRGAYNSPLY. From start to end, the CDR3 is CASSPRDRGAYNSPLYF.

Regarding this clone: Gene names are the mouse ones. The read ends 1 residue shy of where the CDR3 ends; the end is completed using the germline J gene. V is TRBV26 and J is TRBJ1-1; D uncertain. The CDR3 loop spans 12 amino acids. Germline V gene sequence: CDR1 KGHPV, CDR2 FQNQEV (reference sequence). Trimming took off 0 bases at V and 3 bases at J, with 2 bases between the two ends. The DNA read from the CDR3 is TGTGCCAGCAGTCTGTCAGACACAGAAGTCTTC. Its protein product is CASSLSDTEVF. The full CDR3 protein is CASSLSDTEVFF.

As concerns this clone: Each gene name is a mouse one. Read coverage stops 1 residue before the CDR3 terminus; the germline J gene supplies the remainder. V usage is TRBV23 and J usage is TRBJ1-2; the table's D call TRBD1 went unverified against the DNA. There are 15 residues in the CDR3. Per the germline V gene, CDR1 is KGHTA and CDR2 is FQNQQP. The CDR3 here is CSSSQSYIANSDYTF. The CDR3 DNA, read in part, is TGCTCCAGCAGTCAATCGTACATTGCAAACTCCGACTACACC. The variable domain in full, with the rest retrieved from reference TRBV23 and TRBJ1-2, is DAAVTQKPRYLIKMKGQEAEMKCIPEKGHTAVFWYQQKQSKELKFLIYFQNQQPLDQIDMVKERFSAVCPSSSLCSLGIRTCEAEDSALYLCSSSQSYIANSDYTFGSGTRLLVI.

Note on this clone: Genes here carry mouse names. The read ends 1 residue before the CDR3 terminus; that terminus is restored from the germline J gene. V and J are TRBV20 and TRBJ2-3; D may match TRBD1 or TRBD2 (5 bases each). Germline lookup yields CDR1 GFQATS and CDR2 STVNSAI. V lost 0 bases, J lost 0 bases, and 7 bases lay in between. The CDR3 length is 14 residues. The CDR3 DNA, read in part, is TGTGGTGCTAGGGATGGGGCTAGTGCAGAAACGCTGTAT. Translated: CGARDGASAETLY. Given in full, the CDR3 is CGARDGASAETLYF.

As concerns this clone: The gene names here belong to mouse. Read coverage stops 1 residue before the CDR3 terminus; the germline J gene supplies the remainder. The rearrangement joins TRBV29 to TRBJ1-5, with no clear D. V dropped 4 bases and J dropped 0 bases, with 7 bases sitting between them. The germline CDR1 and CDR2 sequences are MSHET and SYDVDS. This CDR3 has 14 amino acids. The covered CDR3 bases are TGTGCTAGCAGTTCGCGGGTTAACAACCAGGCTCCGCTT. Encoded protein: CASSSRVNNQAPL. The whole CDR3 protein is CASSSRVNNQAPLF.